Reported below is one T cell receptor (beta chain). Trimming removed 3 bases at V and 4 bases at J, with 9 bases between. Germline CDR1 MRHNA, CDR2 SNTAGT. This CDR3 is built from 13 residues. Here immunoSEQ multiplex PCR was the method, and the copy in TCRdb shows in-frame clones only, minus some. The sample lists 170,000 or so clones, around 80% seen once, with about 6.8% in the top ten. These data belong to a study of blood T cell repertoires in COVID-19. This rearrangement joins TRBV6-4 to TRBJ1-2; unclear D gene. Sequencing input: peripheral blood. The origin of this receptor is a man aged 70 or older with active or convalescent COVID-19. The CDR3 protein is CASSDGPAYGYTF. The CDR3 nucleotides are TGTGCCAGCAGTGATGGGCCGGCCTATGGCTACACCTTC.